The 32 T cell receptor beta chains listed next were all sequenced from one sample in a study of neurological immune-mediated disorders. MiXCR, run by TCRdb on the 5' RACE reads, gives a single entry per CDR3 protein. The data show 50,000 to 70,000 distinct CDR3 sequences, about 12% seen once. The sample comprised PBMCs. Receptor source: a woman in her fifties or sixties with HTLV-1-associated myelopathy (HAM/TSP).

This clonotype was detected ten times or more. The CDR3 DNA reads TGCAGTGCACGACCTAGCGGGAGGGCCAATGAGCAGTTCTTC. Protein product: CSARPSGRANEQFF. The V gene is TRBV20-1, the J gene TRBJ2-1, with 12 bases matching TRBD2. J was trimmed by 6 bases and V by 6 bases; bases with no gene match: 6. CDR1 and CDR2 from the germline V gene are DFQATT and SNEGSKA (reference sequence). This CDR3 has 14 residues.

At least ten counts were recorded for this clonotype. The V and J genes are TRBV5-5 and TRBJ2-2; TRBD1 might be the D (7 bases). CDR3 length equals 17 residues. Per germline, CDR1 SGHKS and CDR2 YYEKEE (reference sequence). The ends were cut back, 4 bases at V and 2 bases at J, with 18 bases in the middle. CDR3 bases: TGTGCCAGCAGCCCCTCCGACAGGGCGGGAAACACCGGGGAGCTGTTTTTT. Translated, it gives CASSPSDRAGNTGELFF.

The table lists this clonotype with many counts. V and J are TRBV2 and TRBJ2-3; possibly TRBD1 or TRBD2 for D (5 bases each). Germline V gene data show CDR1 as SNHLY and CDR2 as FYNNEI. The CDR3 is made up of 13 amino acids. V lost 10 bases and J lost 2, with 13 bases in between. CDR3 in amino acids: CATGTQPTDTQYF. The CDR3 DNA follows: TGTGCCACTGGGACGCAACCCACAGATACGCAGTATTTT.

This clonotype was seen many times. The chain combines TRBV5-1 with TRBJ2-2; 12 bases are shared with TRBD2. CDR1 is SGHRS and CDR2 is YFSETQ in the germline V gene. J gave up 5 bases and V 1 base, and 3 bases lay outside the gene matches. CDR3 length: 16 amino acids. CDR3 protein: CASSLSGLAGTGELFF. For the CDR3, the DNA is TGCGCCAGCAGCTTGTCGGGACTAGCGGGTACCGGGGAGCTGTTTTTT.

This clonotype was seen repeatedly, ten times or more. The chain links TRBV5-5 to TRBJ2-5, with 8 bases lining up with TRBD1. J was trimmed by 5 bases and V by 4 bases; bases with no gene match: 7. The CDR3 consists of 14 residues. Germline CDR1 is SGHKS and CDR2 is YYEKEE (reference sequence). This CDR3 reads CASSATGGWETQYF. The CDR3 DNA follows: TGTGCCAGCAGCGCCACAGGGGGGTGGGAGACCCAGTACTTC.

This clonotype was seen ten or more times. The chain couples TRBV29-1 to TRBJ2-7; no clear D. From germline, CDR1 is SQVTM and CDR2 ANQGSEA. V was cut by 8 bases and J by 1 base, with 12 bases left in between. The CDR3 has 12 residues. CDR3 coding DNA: TGCAGCTTTAAGGACGGGTCCTACGAGCAGTACTTC. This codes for CSFKDGSYEQYF.

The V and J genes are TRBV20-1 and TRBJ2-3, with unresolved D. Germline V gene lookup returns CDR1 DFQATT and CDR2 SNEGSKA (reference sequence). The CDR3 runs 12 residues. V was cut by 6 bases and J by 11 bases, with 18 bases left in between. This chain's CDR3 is CSASYSYNEQYF. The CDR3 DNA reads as TGCAGTGCCTCCTACTCCTACAATGAGCAGTATTTT.

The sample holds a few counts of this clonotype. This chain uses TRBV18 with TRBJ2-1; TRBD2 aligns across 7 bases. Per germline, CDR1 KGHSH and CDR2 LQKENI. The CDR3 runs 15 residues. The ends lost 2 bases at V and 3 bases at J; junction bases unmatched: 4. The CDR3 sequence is CASSPGRESYNEQFF. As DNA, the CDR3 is TGTGCCAGCTCACCAGGGCGGGAGAGCTACAATGAGCAGTTCTTC. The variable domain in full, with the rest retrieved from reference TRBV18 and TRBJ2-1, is NAGVMQNPRHLVRRRGQEARLRCSPMKGHSHVYWYRQLPEEGLKFMVYLQKENIIDESGMPKERFSAEFPKEGPSILRIQQVVRGDSAAYFCASSPGRESYNEQFFGPGTRLTVL.

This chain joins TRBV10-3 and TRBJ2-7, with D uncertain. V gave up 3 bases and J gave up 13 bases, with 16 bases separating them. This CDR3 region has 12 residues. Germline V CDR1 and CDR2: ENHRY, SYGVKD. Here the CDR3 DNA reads TGTGCCATCAGTGAAAGGGAATACGAGAAATACTTC. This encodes CAISEREYEKYF.

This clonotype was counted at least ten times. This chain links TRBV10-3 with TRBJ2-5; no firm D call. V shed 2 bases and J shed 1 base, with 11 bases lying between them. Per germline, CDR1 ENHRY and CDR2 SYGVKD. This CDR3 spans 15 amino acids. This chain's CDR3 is CAISEVLGLQETQYF. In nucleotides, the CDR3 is TGTGCCATCAGTGAGGTACTGGGTCTCCAAGAGACCCAGTACTTC.

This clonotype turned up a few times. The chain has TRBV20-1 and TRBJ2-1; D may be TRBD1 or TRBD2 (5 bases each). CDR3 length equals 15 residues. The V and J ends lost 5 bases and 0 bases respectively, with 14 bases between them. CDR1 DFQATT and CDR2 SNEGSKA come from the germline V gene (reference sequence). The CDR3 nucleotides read TGCAGTGCTCCGAGGGGTGGGAGCTCCTACAATGAGCAGTTCTTC. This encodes CSAPRGGSSYNEQFF.

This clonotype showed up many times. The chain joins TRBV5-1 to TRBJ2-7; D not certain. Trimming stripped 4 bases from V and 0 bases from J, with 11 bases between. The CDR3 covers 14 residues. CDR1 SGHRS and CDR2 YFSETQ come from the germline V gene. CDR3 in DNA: TGCGCCAGCAGCAACCAGATCTCCTCCTACGAGCAGTACTTC. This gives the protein CASSNQISSYEQYF.

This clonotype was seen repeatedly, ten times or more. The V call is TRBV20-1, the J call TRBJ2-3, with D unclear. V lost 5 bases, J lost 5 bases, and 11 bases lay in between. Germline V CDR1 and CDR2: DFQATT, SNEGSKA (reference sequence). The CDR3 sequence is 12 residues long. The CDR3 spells CSAYSGEDTQYF. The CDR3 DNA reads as TGCAGTGCTTACTCGGGTGAAGATACGCAGTATTTT.

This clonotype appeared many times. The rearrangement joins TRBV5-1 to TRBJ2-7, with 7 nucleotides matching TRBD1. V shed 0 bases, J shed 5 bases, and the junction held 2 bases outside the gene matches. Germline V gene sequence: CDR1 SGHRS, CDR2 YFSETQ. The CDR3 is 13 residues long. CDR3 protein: CASSLGQGDEQYF. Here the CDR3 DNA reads TGCGCCAGCAGCTTGGGACAGGGAGACGAGCAGTACTTC.

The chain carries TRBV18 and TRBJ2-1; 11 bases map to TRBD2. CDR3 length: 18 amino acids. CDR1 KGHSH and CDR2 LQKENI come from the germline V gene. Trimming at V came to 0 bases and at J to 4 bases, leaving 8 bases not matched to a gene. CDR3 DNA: TGTGCCAGCTCACCACCGGTTGCTAGCGGGAGGCCGTACAATGAGCAGTTCTTC. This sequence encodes CASSPPVASGRPYNEQFF.

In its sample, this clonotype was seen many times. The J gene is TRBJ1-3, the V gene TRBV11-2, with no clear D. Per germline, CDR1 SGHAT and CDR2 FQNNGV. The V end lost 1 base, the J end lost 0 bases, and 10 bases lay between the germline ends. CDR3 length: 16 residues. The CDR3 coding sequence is TGTGCCAGCAGCTTAGGTCTGGCGAGCTCTGGAAACACCATATATTTT. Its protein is CASSLGLASSGNTIYF.

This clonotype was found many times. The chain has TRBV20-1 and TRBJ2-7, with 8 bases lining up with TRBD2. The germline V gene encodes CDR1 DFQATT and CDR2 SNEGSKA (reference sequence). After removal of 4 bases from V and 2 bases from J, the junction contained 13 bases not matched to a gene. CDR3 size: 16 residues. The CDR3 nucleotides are TGCAGTGCTATGAGACTAGCGTTGGAGCGAACCTACGAGCAGTACTTC. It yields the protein CSAMRLALERTYEQYF.

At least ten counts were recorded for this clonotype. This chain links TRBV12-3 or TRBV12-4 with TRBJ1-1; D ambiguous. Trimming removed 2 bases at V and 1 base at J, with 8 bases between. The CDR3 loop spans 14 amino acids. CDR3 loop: CASSLSLANTEAFF. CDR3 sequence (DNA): TGTGCCAGCAGTTTATCTCTGGCGAACACTGAAGCTTTCTTT.

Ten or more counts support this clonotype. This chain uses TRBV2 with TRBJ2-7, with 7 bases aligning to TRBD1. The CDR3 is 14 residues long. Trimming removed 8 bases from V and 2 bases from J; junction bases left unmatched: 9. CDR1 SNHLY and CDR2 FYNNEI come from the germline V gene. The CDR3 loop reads CASGATGVPYEQYF. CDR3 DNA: TGTGCCAGCGGGGCCACAGGGGTCCCCTACGAGCAGTACTTC.

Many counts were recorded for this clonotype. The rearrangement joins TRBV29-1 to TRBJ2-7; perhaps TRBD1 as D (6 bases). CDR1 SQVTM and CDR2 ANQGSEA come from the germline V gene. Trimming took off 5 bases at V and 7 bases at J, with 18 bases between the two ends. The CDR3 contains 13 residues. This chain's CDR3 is CSVPGTPSKEQYF. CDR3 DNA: TGCAGCGTTCCCGGGACACCCTCTAAGGAGCAGTACTTC.

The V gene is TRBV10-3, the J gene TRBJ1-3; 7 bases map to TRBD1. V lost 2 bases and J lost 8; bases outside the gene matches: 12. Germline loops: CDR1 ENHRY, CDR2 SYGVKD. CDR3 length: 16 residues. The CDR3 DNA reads TGTGCCATCAGTGAGACGGACAAAAAGGGGGCGTACACCATATATTTT. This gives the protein CAISETDKKGAYTIYF.

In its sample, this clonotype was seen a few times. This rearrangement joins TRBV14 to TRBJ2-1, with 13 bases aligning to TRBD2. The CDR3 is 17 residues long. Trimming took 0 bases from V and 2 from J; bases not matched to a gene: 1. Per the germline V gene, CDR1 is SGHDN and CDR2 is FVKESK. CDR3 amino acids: CASSQELAGGTYNEQFF. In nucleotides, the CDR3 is TGTGCCAGCAGCCAAGAACTAGCGGGAGGGACCTACAATGAGCAGTTCTTC.

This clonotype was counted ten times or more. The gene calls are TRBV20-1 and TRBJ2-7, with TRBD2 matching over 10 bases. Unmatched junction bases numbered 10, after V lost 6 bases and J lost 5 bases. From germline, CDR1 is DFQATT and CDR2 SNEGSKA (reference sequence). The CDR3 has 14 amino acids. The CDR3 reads CSALFSGRRDEQYF. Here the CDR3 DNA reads TGCAGTGCGTTGTTTAGCGGGAGGCGAGACGAGCAGTACTTC.

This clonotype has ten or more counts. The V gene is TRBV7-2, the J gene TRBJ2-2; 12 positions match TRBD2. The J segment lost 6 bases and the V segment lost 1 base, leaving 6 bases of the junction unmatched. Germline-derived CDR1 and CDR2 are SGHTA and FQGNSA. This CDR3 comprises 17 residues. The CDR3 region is CASSLGLAGVRAGELFF. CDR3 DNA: TGTGCCAGCAGCTTAGGACTAGCGGGAGTAAGAGCCGGGGAGCTGTTTTTT.

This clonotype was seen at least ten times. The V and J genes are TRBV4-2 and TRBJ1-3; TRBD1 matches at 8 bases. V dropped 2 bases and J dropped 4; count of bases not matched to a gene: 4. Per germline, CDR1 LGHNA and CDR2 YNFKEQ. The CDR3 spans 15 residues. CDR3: CASSQKGQAGNTIYF. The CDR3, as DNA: TGTGCCAGCAGCCAAAAGGGACAGGCCGGAAACACCATATATTTT.

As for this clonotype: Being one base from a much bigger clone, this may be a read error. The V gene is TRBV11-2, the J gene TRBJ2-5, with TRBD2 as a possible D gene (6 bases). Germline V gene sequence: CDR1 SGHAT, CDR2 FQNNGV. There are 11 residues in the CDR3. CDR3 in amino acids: CASRTGETRYF. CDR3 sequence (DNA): TGTGCCAGCAGAACGGGGGAGACCCGGTACTTC.

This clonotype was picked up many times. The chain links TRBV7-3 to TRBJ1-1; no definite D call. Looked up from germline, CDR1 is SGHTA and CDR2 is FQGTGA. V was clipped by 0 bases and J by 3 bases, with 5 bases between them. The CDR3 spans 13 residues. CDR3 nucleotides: TGTGCCAGCAGCTTAACGCGGTACACTGAAGCTTTCTTT. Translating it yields CASSLTRYTEAFF.

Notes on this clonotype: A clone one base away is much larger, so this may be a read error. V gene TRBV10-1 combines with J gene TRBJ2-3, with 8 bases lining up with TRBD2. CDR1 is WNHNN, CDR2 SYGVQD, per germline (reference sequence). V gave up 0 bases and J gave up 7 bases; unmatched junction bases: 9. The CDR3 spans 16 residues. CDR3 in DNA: TGCGCCAGCAGTGAGTCGGTGGCGGGAGGTCGAAATACGCAGTATTTT. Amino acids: CASSESVAGGRNTQYF.

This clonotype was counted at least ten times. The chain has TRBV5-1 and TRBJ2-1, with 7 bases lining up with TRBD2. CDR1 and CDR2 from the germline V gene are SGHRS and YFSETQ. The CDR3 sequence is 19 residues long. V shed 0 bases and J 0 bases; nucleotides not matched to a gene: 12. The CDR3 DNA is TGCGCCAGCAGCTTGGCCCGGACTAGTATGGCCGTCTCCTACAATGAGCAGTTCTTC. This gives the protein CASSLARTSMAVSYNEQFF.

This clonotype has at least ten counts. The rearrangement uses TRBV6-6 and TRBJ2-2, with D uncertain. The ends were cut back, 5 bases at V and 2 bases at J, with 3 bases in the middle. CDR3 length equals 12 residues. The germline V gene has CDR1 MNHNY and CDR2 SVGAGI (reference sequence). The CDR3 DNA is TGTGCCAGCAGTAAAAACACCGGGGAGCTGTTTTTT. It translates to CASSKNTGELFF.

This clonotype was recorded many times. The CDR3 region is CASSLNGAYEQYF. CDR3 nucleotides: TGCGCCAGCAGCTTGAACGGGGCCTACGAGCAGTACTTC. The rearrangement links TRBV5-1 to TRBJ2-7, with a tentative D call TRBD2 (5 bases). From germline, CDR1 is SGHRS and CDR2 YFSETQ. This CDR3 is 13 amino acids long. Trimming took off 1 base at V and 2 bases at J, with 7 bases between the two ends.

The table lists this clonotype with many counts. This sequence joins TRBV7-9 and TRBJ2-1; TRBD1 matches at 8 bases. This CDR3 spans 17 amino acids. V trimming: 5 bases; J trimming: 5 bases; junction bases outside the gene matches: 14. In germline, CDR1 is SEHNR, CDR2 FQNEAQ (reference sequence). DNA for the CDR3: TGTGCCAGCAGCCCAAGACCAGCAGGGGGCAGAGACAATGAGCAGTTCTTC. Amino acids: CASSPRPAGGRDNEQFF.